The clone carrying this T cell receptor (beta chain) is termed medium-sized (0.01 to 0.1%). Its matching antigen is unknown. This entry belongs to a study of radiation and T cells in renal cell carcinoma. About the research overall: Nephrectomy followed 15 Gy stereotactic body radiation by 4 weeks.

Overall study findings and caveats: Top tumor clonotypes rose in blood 2 weeks post-radiation, then contracted.

CDR3 length equals 15 residues. Germline V gene sequence: CDR1 GTSNPN, CDR2 SVGIG (reference sequence). V was clipped by 3 bases and J by 5 bases, with 19 bases between them. Time point in this sample: baseline pretreatment blood. Noted treatment: 15 Gy SBRT to primary tumor, nephrectomy 4 weeks later. Blood was sampled at baseline, 2 weeks and 4 weeks after SBRT. Clear cell pathology was present in this patient's renal cell carcinoma. Sequencing was performed with immunoSEQ multiplex PCR; in TCRdb, only in-frame clones are kept and a portion is missing. The table records 110,000 to 150,000 clones, 70% to 90% of them present only once.

The chain is built from TRBV30 and TRBJ1-2, with a weak D call TRBD1 (6 bases). The specimen comprised blood, sampled from a patient whose treatment included radiotherapy and nephrectomy. This TCR came from a woman aged 45-59 years with renal cell carcinoma. Written as DNA, the CDR3 is TGTGCCTGGAGCCTGACGCAGGGGCGAGGGTATGGCTACACCTTC. It translates to CAWSLTQGRGYGYTF.